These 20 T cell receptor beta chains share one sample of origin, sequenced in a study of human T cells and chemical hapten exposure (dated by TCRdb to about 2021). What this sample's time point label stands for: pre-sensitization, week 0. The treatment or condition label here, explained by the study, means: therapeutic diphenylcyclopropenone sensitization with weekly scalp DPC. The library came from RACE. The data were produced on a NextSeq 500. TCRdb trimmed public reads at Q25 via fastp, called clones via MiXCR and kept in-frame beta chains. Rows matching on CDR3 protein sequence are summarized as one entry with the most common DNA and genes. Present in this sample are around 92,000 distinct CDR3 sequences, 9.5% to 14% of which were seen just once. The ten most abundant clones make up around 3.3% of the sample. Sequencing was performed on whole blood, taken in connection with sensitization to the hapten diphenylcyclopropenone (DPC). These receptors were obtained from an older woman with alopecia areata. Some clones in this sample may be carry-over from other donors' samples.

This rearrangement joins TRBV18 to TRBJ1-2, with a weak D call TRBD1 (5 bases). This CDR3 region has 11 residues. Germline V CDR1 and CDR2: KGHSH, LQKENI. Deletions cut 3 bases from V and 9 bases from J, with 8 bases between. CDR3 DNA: TGTGCCAGCTCACCCGACAGAAGCTACACCTTC. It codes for CASSPDRSYTF.

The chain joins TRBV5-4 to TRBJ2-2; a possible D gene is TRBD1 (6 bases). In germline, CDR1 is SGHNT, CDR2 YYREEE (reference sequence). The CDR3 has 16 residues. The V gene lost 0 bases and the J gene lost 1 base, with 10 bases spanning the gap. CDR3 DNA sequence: TGTGCCAGCAGCTTGGTGGTGACAGGGAACACCGGGGAGCTGTTTTTT. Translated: CASSLVVTGNTGELFF. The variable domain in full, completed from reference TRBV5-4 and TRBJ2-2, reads ETGVTQSPTHLIKTRGQQVTLRCSSQSGHNTVSWYQQALGQGPQFIFQYYREEENGRGNFPPRFSGLQFPNYSSELNVNALELDDSALYLCASSLVVTGNTGELFFGEGSRLTVL.

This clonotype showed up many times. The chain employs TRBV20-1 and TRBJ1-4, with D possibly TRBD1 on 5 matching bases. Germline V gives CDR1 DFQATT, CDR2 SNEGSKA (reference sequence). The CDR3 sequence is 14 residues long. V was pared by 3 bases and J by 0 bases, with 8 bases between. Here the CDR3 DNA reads TGCAGTGCTAGGAAGACAGCAACTAATGAAAAACTGTTTTTT. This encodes CSARKTATNEKLFF.

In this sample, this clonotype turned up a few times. CDR3 coding DNA: TGCAGTGCTAGATGGGCAGGGGAGAATCAGCCCCAGCATTTT. Amino acid sequence: CSARWAGENQPQHF. J is TRBJ1-5 and V is TRBV20-1, with a weak D call TRBD1 (6 bases). Germline CDR1 DFQATT, CDR2 SNEGSKA (reference sequence). V dropped 2 bases and J dropped 4 bases, with 12 bases sitting between them. The CDR3 is 14 amino acids.

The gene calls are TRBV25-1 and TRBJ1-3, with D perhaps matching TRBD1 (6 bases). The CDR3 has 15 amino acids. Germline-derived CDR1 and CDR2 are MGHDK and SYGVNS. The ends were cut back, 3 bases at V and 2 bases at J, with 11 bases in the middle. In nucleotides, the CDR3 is TGTGCCAGCAGTGAGGTCAGGGGTCCTGGAAACACCATATATTTT. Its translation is CASSEVRGPGNTIYF.

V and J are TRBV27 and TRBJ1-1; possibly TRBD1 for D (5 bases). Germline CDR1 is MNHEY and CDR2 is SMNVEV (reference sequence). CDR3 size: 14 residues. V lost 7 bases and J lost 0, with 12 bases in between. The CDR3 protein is CASNKPGLNTEAFF. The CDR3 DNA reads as TGTGCCAGCAATAAGCCGGGGCTGAACACTGAAGCTTTCTTT.

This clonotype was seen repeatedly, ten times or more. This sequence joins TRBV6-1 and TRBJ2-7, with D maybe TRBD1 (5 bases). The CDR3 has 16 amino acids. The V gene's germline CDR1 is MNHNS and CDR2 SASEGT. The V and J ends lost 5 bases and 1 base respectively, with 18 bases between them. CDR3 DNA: TGTGCCAGCAGTCTACAGGTCTTCACGGAATCCTACGAGCAGTACTTC. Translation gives CASSLQVFTESYEQYF.

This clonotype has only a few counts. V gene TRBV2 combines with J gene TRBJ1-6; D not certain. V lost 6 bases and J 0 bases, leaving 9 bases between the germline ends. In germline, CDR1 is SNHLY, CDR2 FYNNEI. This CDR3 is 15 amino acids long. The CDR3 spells CASRKLNSYNSPLHF. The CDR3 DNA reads TGTGCCAGCAGGAAACTTAACTCCTATAATTCACCCCTCCACTTT.

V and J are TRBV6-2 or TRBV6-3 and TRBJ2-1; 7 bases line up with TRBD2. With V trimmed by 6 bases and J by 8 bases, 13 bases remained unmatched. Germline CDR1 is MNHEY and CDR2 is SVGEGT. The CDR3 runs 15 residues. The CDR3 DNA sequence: TGTGCCAGCAGCCCGATTCGGGAGGATAGGGATGAGCAGTTCTTC. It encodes CASSPIREDRDEQFF.

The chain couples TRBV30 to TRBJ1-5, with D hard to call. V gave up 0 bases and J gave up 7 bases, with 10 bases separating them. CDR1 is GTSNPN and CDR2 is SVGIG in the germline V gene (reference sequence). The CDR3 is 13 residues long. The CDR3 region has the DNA TGTGCCTGGAGTGTCTGGGATAGACAGCCCCAGCATTTT. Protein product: CAWSVWDRQPQHF.

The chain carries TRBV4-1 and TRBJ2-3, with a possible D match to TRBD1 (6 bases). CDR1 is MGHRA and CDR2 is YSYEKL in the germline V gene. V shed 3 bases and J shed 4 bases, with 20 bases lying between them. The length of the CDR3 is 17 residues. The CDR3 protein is CASSHPFRGGRPDTQYF. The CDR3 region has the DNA TGCGCCAGCAGCCACCCCTTCCGTGGGGGCCGCCCAGATACGCAGTATTTT.

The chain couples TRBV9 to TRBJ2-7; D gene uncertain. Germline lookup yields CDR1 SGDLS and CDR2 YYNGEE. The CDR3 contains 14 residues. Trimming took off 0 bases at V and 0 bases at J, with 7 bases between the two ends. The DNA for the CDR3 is TGTGCCAGCAGCGTAGTAGGAAGCTCCTACGAGCAGTACTTC. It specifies CASSVVGSSYEQYF.

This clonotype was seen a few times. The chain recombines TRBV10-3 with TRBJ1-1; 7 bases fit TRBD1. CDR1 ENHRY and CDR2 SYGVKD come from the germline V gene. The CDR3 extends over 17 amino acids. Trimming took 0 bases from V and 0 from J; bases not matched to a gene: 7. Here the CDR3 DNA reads TGTGCCATCAGTGAGTCTGACAGGGCGTTCCTGAACACTGAAGCTTTCTTT. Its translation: CAISESDRAFLNTEAFF.

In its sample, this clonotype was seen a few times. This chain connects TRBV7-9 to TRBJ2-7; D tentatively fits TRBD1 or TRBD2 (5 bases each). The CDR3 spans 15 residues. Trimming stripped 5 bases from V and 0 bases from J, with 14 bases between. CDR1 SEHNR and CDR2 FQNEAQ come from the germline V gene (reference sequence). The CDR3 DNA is TGTGCCAGCAGCCCCCGGGGACGTTTCTCCTACGAGCAGTACTTC. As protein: CASSPRGRFSYEQYF.

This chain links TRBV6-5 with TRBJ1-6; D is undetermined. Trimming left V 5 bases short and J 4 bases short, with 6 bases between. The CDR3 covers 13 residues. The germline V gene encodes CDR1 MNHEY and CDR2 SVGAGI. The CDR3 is CASSGRYNSPLHF. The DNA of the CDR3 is TGTGCCAGCAGTGGACGGTATAATTCACCCCTCCACTTT.

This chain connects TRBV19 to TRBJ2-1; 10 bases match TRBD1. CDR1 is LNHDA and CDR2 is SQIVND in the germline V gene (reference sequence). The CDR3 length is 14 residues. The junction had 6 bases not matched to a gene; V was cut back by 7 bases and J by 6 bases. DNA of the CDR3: TGTGCCAGTAAGGACAGGGGGAGGGTCAATGAGCAGTTCTTC. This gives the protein CASKDRGRVNEQFF. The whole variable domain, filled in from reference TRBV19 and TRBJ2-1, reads DGGITQSPKYLFRKEGQNVTLSCEQNLNHDAMYWYRQDPGQGLRLIYYSQIVNDFQKGDIAEGYSVSREKKESFPLTVTSAQKNPTAFYLCASKDRGRVNEQFFGPGTRLTVL.

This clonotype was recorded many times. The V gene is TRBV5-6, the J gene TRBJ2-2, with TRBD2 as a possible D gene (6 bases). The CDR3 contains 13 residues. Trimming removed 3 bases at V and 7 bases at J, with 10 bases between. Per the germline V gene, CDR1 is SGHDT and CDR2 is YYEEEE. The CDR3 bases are TGTGCCAGCAGCTGGCAGGGACTCGGGGAGCTGTTTTTT. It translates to CASSWQGLGELFF.

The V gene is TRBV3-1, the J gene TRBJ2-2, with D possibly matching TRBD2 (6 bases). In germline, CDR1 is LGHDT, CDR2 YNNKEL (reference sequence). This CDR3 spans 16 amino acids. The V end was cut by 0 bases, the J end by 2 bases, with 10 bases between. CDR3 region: CASSQDGGGNTGELFF. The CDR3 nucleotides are TGTGCCAGCAGCCAAGACGGGGGAGGTAACACCGGGGAGCTGTTTTTT.

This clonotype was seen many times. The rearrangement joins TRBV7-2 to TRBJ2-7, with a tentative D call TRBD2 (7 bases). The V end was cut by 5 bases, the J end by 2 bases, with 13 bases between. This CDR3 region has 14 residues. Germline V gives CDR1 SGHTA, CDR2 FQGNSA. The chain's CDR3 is CASSPLGGPYEQYF. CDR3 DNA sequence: TGTGCCAGCAGCCCCCTCGGGGGGCCCTACGAGCAGTACTTC.

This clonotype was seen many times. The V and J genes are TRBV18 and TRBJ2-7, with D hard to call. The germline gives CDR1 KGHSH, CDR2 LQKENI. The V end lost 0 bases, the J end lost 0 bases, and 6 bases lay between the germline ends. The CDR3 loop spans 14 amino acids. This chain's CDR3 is CASSPPHLSYEQYF. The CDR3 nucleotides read TGTGCCAGCTCACCACCTCACCTCTCCTACGAGCAGTACTTC.